These 17 T cell receptor beta chains were sequenced from one sample in a study of T-cell memory formation after mild COVID-19. TCRdb re-called the 5' RACE reads with MiXCR, one entry per CDR3 protein. Among about 410,000 distinct CDR3 sequences listed, around a quarter were seen once. Input material: PBMCs or a T cell subset sorted from them (not recorded which). All receptors come from an adult woman who had mild COVID-19 (a few samples of this study predate the infection). Cell type and time point are not known.

This clonotype has more than one count but fewer than ten. J is TRBJ2-7 and V is TRBV4-2; TRBD2 agrees at 11 bases. The CDR3 loop spans 19 amino acids. With V trimmed by 4 bases and J by 4 bases, 18 bases remained unmatched. Looked up from germline, CDR1 is LGHNA and CDR2 is YNFKEQ. DNA for the CDR3: TGTGCCAGCAGCCGGGGGGAAGGTGAGCGTCTAGCGGGAGGTTACGAGCAGTACTTC. This translates into CASSRGEGERLAGGYEQYF.

The CDR3 region has the DNA TGTGCTAGTGGTCAGGACATAGAGAGCGTGAACACCGGGGAGCTGTTTTTT. Its protein product is CASGQDIESVNTGELFF. The V call is TRBV12-5, the J call TRBJ2-2; perhaps TRBD1 as D (5 bases). V shed 5 bases and J shed 1 base, with 17 bases lying between them. This CDR3 has 17 residues. The germline CDR1 and CDR2 sequences are LGHNT and FRNRAP.

This clonotype was detected ten times or more. The rearrangement uses TRBV7-8 and TRBJ2-5; no firm D call. Deletions cut 8 bases from V and 4 bases from J, with 2 bases between. The CDR3 covers 9 residues. Germline V CDR1 and CDR2: SGHVS, FQNEAQ. CDR3 protein: CASGETQYF. As DNA, the CDR3 is TGTGCCAGCGGAGAGACCCAGTACTTC.

The chain uses TRBV7-2 and TRBJ1-2; weak D call: TRBD1 (6 bases). V lost 5 bases to trimming and J lost 5 bases, with 18 bases between them. This CDR3 comprises 15 residues. Germline CDR1 and CDR2: SGHTA and FQGNSA. CDR3 coding DNA: TGTGCCAGCAGCCTCCAAAACGGGGGGCTATATGGCTACACCTTC. This encodes CASSLQNGGLYGYTF.

J is TRBJ2-7 and V is TRBV6-5; either TRBD1 or TRBD2 may supply D (7 bases each). The germline CDR1 and CDR2 sequences are MNHEY and SVGAGI. The length of the CDR3 is 16 residues. Trimming cost V 5 bases and J 3 bases, with 20 bases left between them. The CDR3 region has the DNA TGTGCCAGCAGTCCGCTCCCAGGGGGGGATAGCTACGAGCAGTACTTC. Translated, it gives CASSPLPGGDSYEQYF.

The V call is TRBV10-2, the J call TRBJ2-2; D is unclear. V was clipped by 10 bases and J by 3 bases, with 12 bases between them. The CDR3 consists of 13 residues. From germline, CDR1 is WSHSY and CDR2 SAAADI. Here the CDR3 reads CATLGWDTGELFF. Written as DNA, the CDR3 is TGCGCCACTCTGGGGTGGGACACCGGGGAGCTGTTTTTT.

This clonotype was observed a few times. The J gene is TRBJ1-5, the V gene TRBV9, with TRBD1 as a possible D gene (6 bases). V lost 0 bases, J lost 6 bases, and 10 bases lay in between. Germline V gene sequence: CDR1 SGDLS, CDR2 YYNGEE. The length of the CDR3 is 14 residues. In DNA, the CDR3 is TGTGCCAGCAGCGTAGCAGGGGCAGGTCAGCCCCAGCATTTT. It translates to CASSVAGAGQPQHF.

The rearrangement uses TRBV12-3 or TRBV12-4 and TRBJ2-1; D call uncertain. Trimming removed 4 bases at V and 9 bases at J, with 13 bases between. This CDR3 has 13 residues. The DNA of the CDR3 is TGTGCCAGCAGTTCGCGCTATAAGATTGAGCAGTTCTTC. Protein sequence: CASSSRYKIEQFF.

To note about this clonotype: Because it lacks the conserved phenylalanine or tryptophan at the end, this CDR3 is likely a read error. The limits of the CDR3 on the DNA are not certain, so only TCRdb's listed CDR3 is given. The chain carries TRBV6-5 and TRBJ2-1; whether TRBD2, the table's D call, matches the DNA was not checked. Termini included, the CDR3 measures 9 amino acids. CDR1 and CDR2 from the germline V gene are MNHEY and SVGAGI. CDR3 sequence reads: CASSYGGGE.

The chain recombines TRBV5-1 with TRBJ1-1, with 12 positions matching TRBD1. This CDR3 is 15 amino acids long. Germline lookup yields CDR1 SGHRS and CDR2 YFSETQ. V dropped 4 bases and J dropped 10; count of bases not matched to a gene: 11. The CDR3 protein is CASSVAGTGGGGAFF. The CDR3 DNA follows: TGCGCCAGCAGCGTGGCCGGGACAGGGGGCGGCGGAGCTTTCTTT.

This clonotype was seen more than once but under ten times. This chain links TRBV29-1 with TRBJ2-1; D is possibly TRBD1 or TRBD2 (5 bases each). CDR3 length equals 13 residues. The germline gives CDR1 SQVTM, CDR2 ANQGSEA. Between the trimmed V and J ends, which lost 7 bases and 7 bases, there was a span of 17 bases. The CDR3 DNA reads as TGCAGCGGAGGGACCACTGTTCCGAATGAGCAGTTCTTC. This gives the protein CSGGTTVPNEQFF.

This chain uses TRBV9 with TRBJ2-5; 10 bases fit TRBD2. The V and J ends lost 3 bases and 5 bases, in that order; junction bases with no gene match: 7. From germline, CDR1 is SGDLS and CDR2 YYNGEE. CDR3 length: 15 amino acids. CDR3 region: CASSASGGGWETQYF. The CDR3 DNA follows: TGTGCCAGCAGCGCTAGCGGGGGCGGATGGGAGACCCAGTACTTC.

This clonotype was counted only a few times. The chain employs TRBV11-2 and TRBJ2-7; D possibly uses TRBD1 or TRBD2 (5 bases each). Germline CDR1 is SGHAT and CDR2 is FQNNGV. This CDR3 comprises 14 residues. With 11 bases removed from V and 1 base from J, the gap between germline ends came to 18 bases. The CDR3 DNA is TGTGCCGGCAACCGGGGACGGTTTTCCTACGAGCAGTACTTC. Encoded protein: CAGNRGRFSYEQYF.

The J gene is TRBJ1-1, the V gene TRBV19; TRBD1 aligns across 7 bases. This CDR3 comprises 12 residues. Germline CDR1 is LNHDA and CDR2 is SQIVND (reference sequence). J lost 6 bases, V lost 3 bases, and 1 base had no gene match. The CDR3 DNA follows: TGTGCCAGTAGTATGCAGGGGGCTGAAGCTTTCTTT. Translating it yields CASSMQGAEAFF.

The V call is TRBV27, the J call TRBJ1-3; D not resolved. Per the germline V gene, CDR1 is MNHEY and CDR2 is SMNVEV (reference sequence). This CDR3 comprises 14 residues. Trimming left V 4 bases short and J 4 bases short, with 11 bases between. CDR3 coding DNA: TGTGCCAGCAGTTCCCCAGGCCCCGGAAACACCATATATTTT. Its translation: CASSSPGPGNTIYF.

The chain employs TRBV7-9 and TRBJ2-7; possible D gene TRBD1, 6 bases. V was trimmed by 4 bases and J by 4 bases, leaving 17 bases between them. This CDR3 spans 15 amino acids. Germline CDR1 reads SEHNR; CDR2 reads FQNEAQ (reference sequence). The DNA of the CDR3 is TGTGCCAGCAGCTCCGGTGGGGGCAGTTCATACGAGCAGTACTTC. It yields the protein CASSSGGGSSYEQYF.

The chain carries TRBV6-5 and TRBJ2-7; TRBD2 agrees at 7 bases. The CDR3 contains 15 residues. The ends lost 7 bases at V and 0 bases at J; junction bases unmatched: 9. Germline CDR1 and CDR2: MNHEY and SVGAGI. CDR3 sequence reads: CASMVSGLVSYEQYF. In DNA, the CDR3 is TGTGCCAGCATGGTTAGCGGGTTGGTCTCCTACGAGCAGTACTTC.